This TCR beta chain appears in the sequencing data of a study of tumor-infiltrating lymphocytes in primary liver carcinoma. Using a constant-region primer together with ProtoScript II reverse transcriptase, TCR beta cDNA was made from 500 to 650 ng of total RNA. For TCR beta, libraries were produced by three nested multiplex PCR rounds using slightly modified ARM-PCR. TRBV1-TRBV30 forward primers paired with a C-beta reverse primer drove the first two PCR rounds, roughly 10 cycles each. From the multiplex PCR reads, TCRdb called clonotypes with MiXCR, one entry per CDR3 protein. This sample carries 95,000 to 150,000 distinct CDR3 sequences, approximately 68% of them seen once, and the ten largest clones take 8% to 9%. V was pared by 1 base and J by 0 bases, with 4 bases between. The CDR3 contains 14 residues. Extraction of RNA together with DNA used about 17-34 mg of unsorted bulk tissue. Of note for this clonotype: With a much larger clone just one base away, this may be a read error.

Sequencing was done on a sample of tumor-adjacent normal liver tissue. The clonotype comes from an older woman with primary liver carcinoma and hepatitis B virus infection. V gene TRBV12-3 or TRBV12-4 combines with J gene TRBJ1-3; no definite D call. This chain's CDR3 is CASSLGASGNTIYF. Here the CDR3 DNA reads TGTGCCAGCAGTTTAGGAGCCTCTGGAAACACCATATATTTT.